Listed here are 3 T cell receptor beta chains from one sample, sequenced in a study of T cells after posttransplantation cyclophosphamide. The table came from immunoSEQ multiplex PCR; TCRdb's copy has only in-frame clones and leaves some out. The specimen has some 7,500 clones, none found just once. Cyclophosphamide on days +3 and +4 followed busulfan-fludarabine conditioning and a marrow graft. The sequencing used PBMCs, collected after allogeneic stem cell transplant with posttransplant cyclophosphamide. Receptors were obtained from a young adult male patient who received an allogeneic stem cell transplant from an unrelated donor, was CMV-positive, and had acute and chronic GVHD. Some T cells may be provided by the graft donor.

This clone is classed as medium-sized (0.01 to 0.1%). The chain combines TRBV5-6 with TRBJ2-2, with D unresolved. This CDR3 has 12 amino acids. Germline-derived CDR1 and CDR2 are SGHDT and YYEEEE. V lost 0 bases and J lost 13, with 10 bases in between. CDR3 bases: TGTGCCAGCAGCTTGGTGGGCAGCTGGCTGTTTTTT. As protein: CASSLVGSWLFF.

This clone counts as medium-sized (0.01 to 0.1%). V and J are TRBV7-9 and TRBJ1-3, with TRBD1 matching over 9 bases. This CDR3 comprises 16 residues. Germline V lookup: CDR1 SEHNR, CDR2 FQNEAQ (reference sequence). Trimming took 8 bases from V and 0 from J; bases not matched to a gene: 8. CDR3 sequence (DNA): TGTGCCAGCCGTCCCGGGACAGGGTCCTCTGGAAACACCATATATTTT. Its translation: CASRPGTGSSGNTIYF.

This clone was seen repeatedly, ten times or more. This sequence joins TRBV15 and TRBJ2-2, with D uncertain. The CDR3 consists of 14 residues. V shed 0 bases and J shed 6 bases, with 8 bases lying between them. Germline V gives CDR1 LNHNV, CDR2 YYDKDF (reference sequence). The CDR3 DNA sequence: TGTGCCACCAGCAGAGATCAAGAGTCCGGGGAGCTGTTTTTT. Its protein product is CATSRDQESGELFF.